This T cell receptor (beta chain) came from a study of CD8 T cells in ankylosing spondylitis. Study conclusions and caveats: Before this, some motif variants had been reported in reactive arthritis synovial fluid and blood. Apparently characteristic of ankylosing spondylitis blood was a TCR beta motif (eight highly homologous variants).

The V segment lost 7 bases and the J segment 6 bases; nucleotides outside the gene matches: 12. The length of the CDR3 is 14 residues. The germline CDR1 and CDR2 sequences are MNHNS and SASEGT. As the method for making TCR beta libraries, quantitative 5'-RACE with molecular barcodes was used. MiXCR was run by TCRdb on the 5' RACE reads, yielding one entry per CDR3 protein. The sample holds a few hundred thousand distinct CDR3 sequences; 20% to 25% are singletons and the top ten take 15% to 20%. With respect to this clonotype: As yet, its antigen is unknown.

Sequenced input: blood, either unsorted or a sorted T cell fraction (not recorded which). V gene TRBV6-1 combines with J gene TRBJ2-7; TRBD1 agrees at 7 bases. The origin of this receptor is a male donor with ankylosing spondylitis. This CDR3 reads CASTKNRDSGEQYF. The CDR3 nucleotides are TGTGCCAGCACCAAAAATAGGGACAGCGGCGAGCAGTACTTC.